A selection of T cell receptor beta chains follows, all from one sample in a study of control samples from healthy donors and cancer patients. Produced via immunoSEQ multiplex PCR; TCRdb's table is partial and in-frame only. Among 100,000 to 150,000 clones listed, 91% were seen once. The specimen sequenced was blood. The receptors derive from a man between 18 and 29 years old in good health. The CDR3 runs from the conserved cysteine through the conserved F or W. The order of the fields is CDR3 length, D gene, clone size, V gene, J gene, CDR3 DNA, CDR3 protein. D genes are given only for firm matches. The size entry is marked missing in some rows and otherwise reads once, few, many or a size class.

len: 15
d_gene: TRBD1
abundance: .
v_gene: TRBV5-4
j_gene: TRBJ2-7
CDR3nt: TGTGCCAGCAGCTCATCGACAGGGAGCTCCTACGAGCAGTACTTC
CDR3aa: CASSSSTGSSYEQYF

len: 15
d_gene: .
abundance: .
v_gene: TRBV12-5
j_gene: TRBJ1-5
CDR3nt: TGTGCTAGTTCGGTTACAGGGATCAACAATCAGCCCCAGCATTTT
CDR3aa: CASSVTGINNQPQHF

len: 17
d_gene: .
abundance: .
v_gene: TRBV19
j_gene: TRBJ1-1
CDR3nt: TGTGCCAGTAGTATTGTAAGGGGGTCTACATTGAACACTGAAGCTTTCTTT
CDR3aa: CASSIVRGSTLNTEAFF

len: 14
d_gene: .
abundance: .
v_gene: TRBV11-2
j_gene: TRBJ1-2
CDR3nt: TGTGCCAGCAGCTCCGGAACCGGGACTGGCGGCTACACCTTC
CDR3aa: CASSSGTGTGGYTF

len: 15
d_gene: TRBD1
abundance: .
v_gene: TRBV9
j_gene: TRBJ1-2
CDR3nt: TGTGCCAGCAGCCCCCGGACAGGGGGGAACTATGGCTACACCTTC
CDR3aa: CASSPRTGGNYGYTF

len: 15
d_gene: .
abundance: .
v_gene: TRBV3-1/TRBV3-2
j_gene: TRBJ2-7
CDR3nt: TGTGCCAGCAGCCAAACTCCGGCAGATTCCTACGAGCAGTACTTC
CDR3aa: CASSQTPADSYEQYF

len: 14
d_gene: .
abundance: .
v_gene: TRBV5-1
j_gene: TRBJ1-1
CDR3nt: TGCGCCAGCAGTTGGAGTAGGGGGAACACTGAAGCTTTCTTT
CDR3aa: CASSWSRGNTEAFF

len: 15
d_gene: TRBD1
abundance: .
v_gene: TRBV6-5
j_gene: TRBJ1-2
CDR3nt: TGTGCCAGCAGTTCCAGGGGACAGGGGAACTATGGCTACACCTTC
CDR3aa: CASSSRGQGNYGYTF

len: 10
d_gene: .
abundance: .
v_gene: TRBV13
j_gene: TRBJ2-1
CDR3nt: TGTGCCAGCAGCTTAGGGGAGCAGTTCTTC
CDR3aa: CASSLGEQFF

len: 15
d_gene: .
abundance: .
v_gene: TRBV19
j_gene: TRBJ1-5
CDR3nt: TGTGCCAGTAGACCTCAGGGGACTAGCAATCAGCCCCAGCATTTT
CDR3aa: CASRPQGTSNQPQHF

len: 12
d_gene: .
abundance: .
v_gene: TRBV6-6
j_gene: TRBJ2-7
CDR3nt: TGTGCCAGCAGTCCCAACTTCGGCGAGCAGTACTTC
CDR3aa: CASSPNFGEQYF

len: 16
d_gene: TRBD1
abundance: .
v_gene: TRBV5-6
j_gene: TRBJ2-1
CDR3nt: TGTGCCAGCAGCCCGGGGACAGGGAGCTCCTACAATGAGCAGTTCTTC
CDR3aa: CASSPGTGSSYNEQFF

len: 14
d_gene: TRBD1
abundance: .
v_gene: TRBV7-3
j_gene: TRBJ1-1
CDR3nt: TGTGCCAGCAGCTTCCGACAGGGGAACACTGAAGCTTTCTTT
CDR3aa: CASSFRQGNTEAFF

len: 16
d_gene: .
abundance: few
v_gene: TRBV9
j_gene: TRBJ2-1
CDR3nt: TGTGCCAGCAGCACAGGACAGCTGAGCTCCTACAATGAGCAGTTCTTC
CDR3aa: CASSTGQLSSYNEQFF

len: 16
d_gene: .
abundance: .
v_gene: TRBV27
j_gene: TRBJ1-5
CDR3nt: TGTGCCAGCAGTGTAAAGAACAATCGTGGCAATCAGCCCCAGCATTTT
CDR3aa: CASSVKNNRGNQPQHF

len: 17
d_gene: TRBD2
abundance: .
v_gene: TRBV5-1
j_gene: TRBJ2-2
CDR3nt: TGCGCCAGCAGCTTGGCCGTAGCGGGGGCCTACACCGGGGAGCTGTTTTTT
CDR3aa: CASSLAVAGAYTGELFF

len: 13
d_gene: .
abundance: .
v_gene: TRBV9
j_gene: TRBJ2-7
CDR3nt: TGTGCCAGCAGCGTTGGGAAGGGCGACGAGCAGTACTTC
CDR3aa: CASSVGKGDEQYF

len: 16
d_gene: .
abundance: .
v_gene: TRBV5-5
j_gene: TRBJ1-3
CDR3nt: TGTGCCAGCAGCGCCTCAGGGGACTGGTCTGGAAACACCATATATTTT
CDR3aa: CASSASGDWSGNTIYF

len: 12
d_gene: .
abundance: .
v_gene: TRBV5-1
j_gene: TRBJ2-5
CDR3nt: TGCGCCAGCGGCTTAGACGAAGAGACCCAGTACTTC
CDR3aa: CASGLDEETQYF

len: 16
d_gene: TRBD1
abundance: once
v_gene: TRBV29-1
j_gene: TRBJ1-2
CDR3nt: TGCAGCGTTGAAGATGTAAGGCGGGACAGGGGCTATGGCTACACCTTC
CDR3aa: CSVEDVRRDRGYGYTF

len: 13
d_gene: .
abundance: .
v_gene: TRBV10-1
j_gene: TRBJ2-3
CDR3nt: TGCGCCAGCAGAAGAGGCATCACAGATACGCAGTATTTT
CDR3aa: CASRRGITDTQYF

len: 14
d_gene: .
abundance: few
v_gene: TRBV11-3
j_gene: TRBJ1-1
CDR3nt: TGTGCCAGCAGCTTAGTTTCCGTAAACACTGAAGCTTTCTTT
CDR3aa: CASSLVSVNTEAFF

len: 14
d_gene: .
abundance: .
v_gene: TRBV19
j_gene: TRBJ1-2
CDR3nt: TGTGCCAGTAGTCCCGGCCGGGCTAACTATGGCTACACCTTC
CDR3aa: CASSPGRANYGYTF

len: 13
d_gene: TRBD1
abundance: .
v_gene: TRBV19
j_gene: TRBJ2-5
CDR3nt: TGTGCCAGTAGCGGGACAGGGCAAGAGACCCAGTACTTC
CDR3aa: CASSGTGQETQYF

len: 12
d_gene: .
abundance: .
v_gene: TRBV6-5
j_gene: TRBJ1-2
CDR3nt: TGTGCCAGCACCGGGGGCGCCGACGGCTACACCTTC
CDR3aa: CASTGGADGYTF

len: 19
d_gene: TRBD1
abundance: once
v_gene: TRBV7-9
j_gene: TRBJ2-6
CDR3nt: TGTGCCAGCAGCTTGACCTCGGCAGGGGGCCTCTCTGGGGCCAACGTCCTGACTTTC
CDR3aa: CASSLTSAGGLSGANVLTF